Following are 23 T cell receptor beta chains from one sample sequenced in a study of cytomegalovirus exposure and HLA in healthy donors. Primers: 60 Vbeta forward and 13 Jbeta reverse. TCRdb's copy holds only in-frame clones and misses some; the assay was immunoSEQ multiplex PCR. The profile shows tens of thousands of clones, roughly 66% of them singletons. The sequenced material came from PBMCs. These receptors all stem from a man aged 25 to 40 in good health and CMV-seronegative.

The gene calls are TRBV28 and TRBJ2-1, with TRBD2 matching 11 bases. The germline CDR1 and CDR2 sequences are MDHEN and SYDVKM. The CDR3 length is 17 residues. V gave up 6 bases and J gave up 5 bases; unmatched junction bases: 12. The CDR3 nucleotides are TGTGCCAGCAGGTCCCATGCACTAGCGGGAGCCAACAATGAGCAGTTCTTC. Translation gives CASRSHALAGANNEQFF.

This rearrangement joins TRBV2 to TRBJ2-3; the match to TRBD2 covers 9 bases. V shed 2 bases and J 2 bases; nucleotides not matched to a gene: 2. Germline V gene data show CDR1 as SNHLY and CDR2 as FYNNEI. The CDR3 loop spans 15 amino acids. CDR3 sequence reads: CASSELAGNTDTQYF. Written as DNA, the CDR3 is TGTGCCAGCAGTGAACTAGCGGGGAACACAGATACGCAGTATTTT. The full variable domain, rest sourced from reference TRBV2 and TRBJ2-3, is EPEVTQTPSHQVTQMGQEVILRCVPISNHLYFYWYRQILGQKVEFLVSFYNNEISEKSEIFDDQFSVERPDGSNFTLKIRSTKLEDSAMYFCASSELAGNTDTQYFGPGTRLTVL.

The chain carries TRBV29-1 and TRBJ2-3; 7 nucleotides align to TRBD2. The CDR3 extends over 14 amino acids. J was trimmed by 6 bases and V by 4 bases; bases with no gene match: 10. CDR1 and CDR2 (germline): SQVTM, ANQGSEA. The CDR3 nucleotides are TGCAGCGTTGTATGGGAGGGACCGGCCGATACGCAGTATTTT. This translates into CSVVWEGPADTQYF.

In this sample, this clone turned up a few times. CDR3: CASSSFGLSNEQFF. CDR3 nucleotide sequence: TGTGCCAGCAGCTCCTTCGGACTCTCCAATGAGCAGTTCTTC. V usage is TRBV7-8 and J usage is TRBJ2-1; possibly TRBD2 for D (5 bases). V was shortened by 4 bases and J by 6 bases, with 13 bases between the two germline ends. The CDR3 contains 14 residues. The germline gives CDR1 SGHVS, CDR2 FQNEAQ.

The chain joins TRBV4-1 to TRBJ1-4; D remains unclear. The CDR3 totals 18 residues. Germline V lookup: CDR1 MGHRA, CDR2 YSYEKL. The V end lost 1 base, the J end lost 0 bases, and 15 bases lay between the germline ends. CDR3 in DNA: TGCGCCAGCAGCCAAGCCTTTTCTTCGGGGACAACTAATGAAAAACTGTTTTTT. Translating it yields CASSQAFSSGTTNEKLFF.

This chain links TRBV7-9 with TRBJ2-7; the match to TRBD2 covers 13 bases. CDR1 and CDR2 from the germline V gene are SEHNR and FQNEAQ (reference sequence). The CDR3 loop spans 19 amino acids. J lost 6 bases, V lost 1 base, and 15 bases had no gene match. The CDR3 loop reads CASSLDLGAGTSGIAEQYF. CDR3 DNA sequence: TGTGCCAGCAGCTTAGATTTAGGGGCGGGGACTAGCGGGATTGCCGAGCAGTACTTC.

This chain joins TRBV7-2 and TRBJ2-7, with D possibly matching TRBD2 (5 bases). This CDR3 has 13 amino acids. Germline V gene sequence: CDR1 SGHTA, CDR2 FQGNSA. V shed 6 bases and J shed 5 bases, with 14 bases lying between them. The CDR3 reads CASSLIRENEQYF. The CDR3 DNA is TGTGCCAGCAGTCTAATCCGGGAAAACGAGCAGTACTTC.

In this sample, this clone turned up once. The chain has TRBV27 and TRBJ1-1; D call uncertain. Trimming pared 3 bases from V and 1 base from J, leaving 6 bases between. From germline, CDR1 is MNHEY and CDR2 SMNVEV (reference sequence). This CDR3 is built from 13 residues. This CDR3 reads CASSFTKNTEAFF. In DNA form, the CDR3 reads TGTGCCAGCAGTTTTACAAAGAACACTGAAGCTTTCTTT.

The rearrangement uses TRBV28 and TRBJ1-5; weak D call: TRBD1 (6 bases). The germline gives CDR1 MDHEN, CDR2 SYDVKM. The CDR3 is made up of 16 amino acids. Between the trimmed V and J ends, which lost 8 bases and 1 base, there was a span of 18 bases. The CDR3 reads CASGPRGLGSNQPQHF. The CDR3 nucleotides read TGTGCCAGCGGACCTAGGGGGTTGGGGAGCAATCAGCCCCAGCATTTT.

The chain carries TRBV6-6 and TRBJ1-2, with unresolved D. Germline loops: CDR1 MNHNY, CDR2 SVGAGI (reference sequence). V lost 0 bases to trimming and J lost 4 bases, with 9 bases between them. This CDR3 comprises 14 residues. The DNA for the CDR3 is TGTGCCAGCAGTTACTCGAGGCAGATCTATGGCTACACCTTC. As protein: CASSYSRQIYGYTF.

The chain links TRBV5-1 to TRBJ2-1; 9 bases agree with TRBD2. Trimming at V came to 3 bases and at J to 3 bases, leaving 4 bases not matched to a gene. From germline, CDR1 is SGHRS and CDR2 YFSETQ. The CDR3 is made up of 15 amino acids. The CDR3 coding sequence is TGCGCCAGCAGCTCAGCGGGAGGTATCTACAATGAGCAGTTCTTC. This sequence encodes CASSSAGGIYNEQFF.

The table lists this clone with a count of one. V is TRBV7-2 and J is TRBJ2-3, with 12 bases identical to TRBD2. The CDR3 extends over 16 amino acids. Germline CDR1 reads SGHTA; CDR2 reads FQGNSA. The V gene end was trimmed by 2 bases and the J gene end by 2 bases; junction bases not matched to a gene: 2. In nucleotides, the CDR3 is TGTGCCAGCAGCTTAAGACTAGCGGGGGACACAGATACGCAGTATTTT. Protein product: CASSLRLAGDTDTQYF. The full variable domain, completed using reference TRBV7-2 and TRBJ2-3, is GAGVSQSPSNKVTEKGKDVELRCDPISGHTALYWYRQSLGQGLEFLIYFQGNSAPDKSGLPSDRFSAERTGGSVSTLTIQRTQQEDSAVYLCASSLRLAGDTDTQYFGPGTRLTVL.

The chain recombines TRBV29-1 with TRBJ2-1, with D maybe TRBD2 (7 bases). The CDR3 totals 13 residues. The germline CDR1 and CDR2 sequences are SQVTM and ANQGSEA. The V and J ends lost 7 bases and 10 bases respectively, with 20 bases between them. The DNA for the CDR3 is TGCAGCGCGGGGGGCCTAGCGGCATCAGAGCAGTTCTTC. Residues: CSAGGLAASEQFF.

The chain is built from TRBV5-6 and TRBJ1-2; D remains ambiguous. In germline, CDR1 is SGHDT, CDR2 YYEEEE. The length of the CDR3 is 15 residues. Deletions cut 3 bases from V and 1 base from J, with 13 bases between. CDR3 protein: CASSSNPGGNYGYTF. The CDR3 DNA is TGTGCCAGCAGCTCTAACCCAGGAGGTAACTATGGCTACACCTTC.

For this clone: The junction shows a germline mismatch at one end, possibly a read error. CDR3 DNA: TGTGCCTGGAGTGTGGACGGGGGGGCTGGGAACACCATATATTTT. Residues: CAWSVDGGAGNTIYF. This sequence joins TRBV30 and TRBJ1-3, with D possibly being TRBD1 (6 bases). The germline V gene has CDR1 GTSNPN and CDR2 SVGIG (reference sequence). The length of the CDR3 is 15 residues.

The chain is built from TRBV5-1 and TRBJ1-1, with 10 bases aligning to TRBD1. Germline lookup yields CDR1 SGHRS and CDR2 YFSETQ. The CDR3 is 16 amino acids. J lost 5 bases, V lost 4 bases, and 11 bases had no gene match. CDR3 bases: TGCGCCAGCAGCGGGACAGGGGCCCTTCGTTGGACTGAAGCTTTCTTT. Translating gives CASSGTGALRWTEAFF.

V and J are TRBV18 and TRBJ2-3, with D maybe TRBD2 (7 bases). There are 16 residues in the CDR3. Germline lookup yields CDR1 KGHSH and CDR2 LQKENI. V was trimmed by 3 bases and J by 4 bases, leaving 17 bases between them. The CDR3 spells CASSPPGGGGADTQYF. Here the CDR3 DNA reads TGTGCCAGCTCACCTCCCGGGGGCGGGGGAGCAGATACGCAGTATTTT.

The CDR3 protein is CASSIGDREGEKLFF. CDR3 DNA: TGTGCCAGTAGTATCGGGGACAGGGAAGGGGAAAAACTGTTTTTT. This chain joins TRBV19 and TRBJ1-4; 9 nucleotides agree with TRBD1. Germline CDR1 reads LNHDA; CDR2 reads SQIVND (reference sequence). Germline trimming cut 3 bases from V and 8 bases from J; bases unmatched to any gene: 7. The CDR3 runs to 15 residues. Variable domain in full (rest from reference TRBV19 and TRBJ1-4): DGGITQSPKYLFRKEGQNVTLSCEQNLNHDAMYWYRQDPGQGLRLIYYSQIVNDFQKGDIAEGYSVSREKKESFPLTVTSAQKNPTAFYLCASSIGDREGEKLFFGSGTQLSVL.

This clone has only a few counts. The chain has TRBV7-3 and TRBJ1-3; D might be TRBD1 (6 bases). Germline loops: CDR1 SGHTA, CDR2 FQGTGA. This CDR3 contains 16 residues. V was clipped by 1 base and J by 4 bases, with 14 bases between them. CDR3 bases: TGTGCCAGCAGCTTAAGCGGGGGCGTAGGAGGAAACACCATATATTTT. Translation gives CASSLSGGVGGNTIYF.

Here the CDR3 DNA reads TGTGCCAGTAGTGTTGTAGCGGGTGTCGGCACAGATACGCAGTATTTT. Its translation: CASSVVAGVGTDTQYF. The chain carries TRBV19 and TRBJ2-3, with 7 positions matching TRBD2. The CDR3 has 16 amino acids. V lost 5 bases and J lost 1; bases outside the gene matches: 9. Per the germline V gene, CDR1 is LNHDA and CDR2 is SQIVND (reference sequence). Full variable domain (rest looked up from reference TRBV19 and TRBJ2-3): DGGITQSPKYLFRKEGQNVTLSCEQNLNHDAMYWYRQDPGQGLRLIYYSQIVNDFQKGDIAEGYSVSREKKESFPLTVTSAQKNPTAFYLCASSVVAGVGTDTQYFGPGTRLTVL.

This chain connects TRBV7-2 to TRBJ1-2; D is uncertain. Trimming stripped 5 bases from V and 4 bases from J, with 20 bases between. The length of the CDR3 is 16 residues. Germline V CDR1 and CDR2: SGHTA, FQGNSA. This chain's CDR3 is CASSPVVTETIYGYTF. The DNA for the CDR3 is TGTGCCAGCAGCCCTGTTGTTACGGAGACCATCTATGGCTACACCTTC.

The chain employs TRBV2 and TRBJ2-1, with TRBD2 matching over 11 bases. The germline gives CDR1 SNHLY, CDR2 FYNNEI. The CDR3 totals 15 residues. J gave up 3 bases and V 5 bases, and 3 bases lay outside the gene matches. The DNA for the CDR3 is TGTGCCAGCAGTCCGGGACTAGCGGACTACAATGAGCAGTTCTTC. Its protein product is CASSPGLADYNEQFF.

The gene calls are TRBV13 and TRBJ1-4; D gene uncertain. Germline assignment: CDR1 PRHDT and CDR2 FYEKMQ (reference sequence). The length of the CDR3 is 12 residues. Trimming took 6 bases from V and 13 from J, leaving 15 bases between them. In DNA form, the CDR3 reads TGTGCCAGCAGTCGTGCTCCGGCGGGACTGTTTTTT. Translated: CASSRAPAGLFF.